This T cell receptor beta chain came from a study of T cells after yellow fever vaccination. Study-level points and caveats: Most primary-vaccination clones reappeared after the booster (about 96% CD4, 75% to 90% CD8).

Worth noting for this clonotype: Its target is not known. A much larger clone differs from this one at a single base, so this may be a read error.

A single record per CDR3 protein comes from TCRdb applying MiXCR to the 5' RACE reads. The repertoire holds a few hundred thousand distinct CDR3 sequences, with around 16% as singletons. The sequenced sample was PBMCs, obtained 5 days after the first yellow fever vaccination. The sequence was collected from a man younger than 35 who received the YFV17D yellow fever vaccine.

The CDR3, as DNA: TGTCCCAGCACCTTTTTCGGGAGCTCACCCTACACCTTC. Amino acids: CPSTFFGSSPYTF. The genes are TRBV12-3 or TRBV12-4 and TRBJ1-2; D unclear. This CDR3 is 13 amino acids long.